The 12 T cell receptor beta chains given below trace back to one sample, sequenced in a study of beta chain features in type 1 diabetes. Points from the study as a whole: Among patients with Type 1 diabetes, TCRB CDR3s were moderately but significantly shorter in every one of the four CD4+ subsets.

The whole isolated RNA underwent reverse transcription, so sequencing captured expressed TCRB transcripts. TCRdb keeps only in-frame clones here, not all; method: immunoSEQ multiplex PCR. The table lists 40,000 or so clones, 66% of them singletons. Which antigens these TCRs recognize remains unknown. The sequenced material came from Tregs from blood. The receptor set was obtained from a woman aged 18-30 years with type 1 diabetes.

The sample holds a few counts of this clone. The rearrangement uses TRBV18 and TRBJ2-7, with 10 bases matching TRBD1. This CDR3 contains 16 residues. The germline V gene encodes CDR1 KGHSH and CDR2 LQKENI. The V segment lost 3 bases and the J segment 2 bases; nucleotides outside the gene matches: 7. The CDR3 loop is CASSPLGQGDPYEQYF. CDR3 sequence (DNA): TGTGCCAGCTCACCTTTAGGACAGGGGGATCCCTACGAGCAGTACTTC.

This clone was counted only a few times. The CDR3, as DNA: TGTGCCAGCAGCCTTGTTAGCTCTGGGGCCAACGTCCTGACTTTC. Encoded protein: CASSLVSSGANVLTF. V usage is TRBV7-9 and J usage is TRBJ2-6; D call uncertain. Germline lookup yields CDR1 SEHNR and CDR2 FQNEAQ (reference sequence). The CDR3 sequence is 15 residues long. V was clipped by 5 bases and J by 0 bases, with 8 bases between them. Drawing the rest from reference TRBV7-9 and TRBJ2-6, the complete variable domain is DTGVSQNPRHKITKRGQNVTFRCDPISEHNRLYWYRQTLGQGPEFLTYFQNEAQLEKSRLLSDRFSAERPKGSFSTLEIQRTEQGDSAMYLCASSLVSSGANVLTFGAGSRLTVL.

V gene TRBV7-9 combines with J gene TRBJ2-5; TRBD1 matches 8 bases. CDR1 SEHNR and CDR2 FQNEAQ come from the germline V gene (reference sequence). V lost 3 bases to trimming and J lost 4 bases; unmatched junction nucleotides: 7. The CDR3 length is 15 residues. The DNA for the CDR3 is TGTGCCAGCAGCTTGGGATCAGGGGGCGGAGAGACCCAGTACTTC. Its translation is CASSLGSGGGETQYF.

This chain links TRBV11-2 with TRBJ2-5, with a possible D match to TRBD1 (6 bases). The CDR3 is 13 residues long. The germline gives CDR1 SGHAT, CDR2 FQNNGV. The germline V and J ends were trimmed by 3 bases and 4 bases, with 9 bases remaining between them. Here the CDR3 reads CASSFSGAETQYF. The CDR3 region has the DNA TGTGCCAGCAGCTTCTCAGGGGCAGAGACCCAGTACTTC. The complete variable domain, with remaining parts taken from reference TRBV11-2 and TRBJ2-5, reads EAGVAQSPRYKIIEKRQSVAFWCNPISGHATLYWYQQILGQGPKLLIQFQNNGVVDDSQLPKDRFSAERLKGVDSTLKIQPAKLEDSAVYLCASSFSGAETQYFGPGTRLLVL.

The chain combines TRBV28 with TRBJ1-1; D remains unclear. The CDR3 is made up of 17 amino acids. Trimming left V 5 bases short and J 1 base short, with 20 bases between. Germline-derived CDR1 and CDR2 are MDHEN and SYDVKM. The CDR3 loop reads CASSTIRPGVRNTEAFF. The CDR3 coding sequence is TGTGCCAGCAGTACCATACGACCCGGGGTAAGGAACACTGAAGCTTTCTTT.

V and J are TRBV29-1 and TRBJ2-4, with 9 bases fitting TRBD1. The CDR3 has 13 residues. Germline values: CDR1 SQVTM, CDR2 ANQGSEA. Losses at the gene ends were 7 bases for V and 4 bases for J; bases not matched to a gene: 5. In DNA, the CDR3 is TGCAGCGCTGCGGGGACAGGGAAAAACATTCAGTACTTC. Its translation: CSAAGTGKNIQYF.

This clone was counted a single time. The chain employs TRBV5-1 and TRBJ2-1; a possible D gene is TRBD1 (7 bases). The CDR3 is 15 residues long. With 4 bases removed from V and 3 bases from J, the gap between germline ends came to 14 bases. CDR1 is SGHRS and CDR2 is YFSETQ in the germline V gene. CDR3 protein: CASSLEGTDYNEQFF. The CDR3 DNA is TGCGCCAGCAGCCTGGAGGGGACAGACTACAATGAGCAGTTCTTC.

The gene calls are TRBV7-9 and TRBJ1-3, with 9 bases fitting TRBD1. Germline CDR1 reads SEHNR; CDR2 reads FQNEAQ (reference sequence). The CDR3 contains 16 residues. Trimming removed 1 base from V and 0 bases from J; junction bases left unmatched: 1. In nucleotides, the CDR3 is TGTGCCAGCAGCTTAGTGACAGGGGGCTCTGGAAACACCATATATTTT. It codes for CASSLVTGGSGNTIYF. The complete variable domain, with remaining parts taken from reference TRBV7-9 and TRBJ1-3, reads DTGVSQNPRHKITKRGQNVTFRCDPISEHNRLYWYRQTLGQGPEFLTYFQNEAQLEKSRLLSDRFSAERPKGSFSTLEIQRTEQGDSAMYLCASSLVTGGSGNTIYFGEGSWLTVV.

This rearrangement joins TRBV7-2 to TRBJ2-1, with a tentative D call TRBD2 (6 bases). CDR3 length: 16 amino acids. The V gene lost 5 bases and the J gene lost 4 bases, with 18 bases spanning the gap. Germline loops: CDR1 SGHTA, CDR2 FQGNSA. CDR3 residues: CASSPAGTSRYNEQFF. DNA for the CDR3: TGTGCCAGCAGCCCCGCGGGCACTAGCCGATACAATGAGCAGTTCTTC. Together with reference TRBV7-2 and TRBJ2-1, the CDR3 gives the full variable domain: GAGVSQSPSNKVTEKGKDVELRCDPISGHTALYWYRQSLGQGLEFLIYFQGNSAPDKSGLPSDRFSAERTGGSVSTLTIQRTQQEDSAVYLCASSPAGTSRYNEQFFGPGTRLTVL.

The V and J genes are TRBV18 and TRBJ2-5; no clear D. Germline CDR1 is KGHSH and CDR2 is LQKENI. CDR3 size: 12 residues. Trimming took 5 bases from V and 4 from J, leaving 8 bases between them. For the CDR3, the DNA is TGTGCCAGCTCAGCGGTGGGAGAGACCCAGTACTTC. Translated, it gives CASSAVGETQYF.

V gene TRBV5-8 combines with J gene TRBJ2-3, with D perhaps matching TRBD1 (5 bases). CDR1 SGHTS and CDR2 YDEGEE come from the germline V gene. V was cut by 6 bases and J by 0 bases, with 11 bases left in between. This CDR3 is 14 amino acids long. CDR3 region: CASTKGLSTDTQYF. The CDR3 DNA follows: TGTGCCAGCACTAAGGGGTTAAGCACAGATACGCAGTATTTT.

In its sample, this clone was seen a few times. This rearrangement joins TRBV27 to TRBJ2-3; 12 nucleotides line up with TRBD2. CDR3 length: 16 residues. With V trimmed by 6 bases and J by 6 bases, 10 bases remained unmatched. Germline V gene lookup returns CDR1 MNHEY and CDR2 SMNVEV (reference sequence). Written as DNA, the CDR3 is TGTGCCAGCAGGACCCTAGCGGGAGGGCCGGGGGATACGCAGTATTTT. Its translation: CASRTLAGGPGDTQYF.